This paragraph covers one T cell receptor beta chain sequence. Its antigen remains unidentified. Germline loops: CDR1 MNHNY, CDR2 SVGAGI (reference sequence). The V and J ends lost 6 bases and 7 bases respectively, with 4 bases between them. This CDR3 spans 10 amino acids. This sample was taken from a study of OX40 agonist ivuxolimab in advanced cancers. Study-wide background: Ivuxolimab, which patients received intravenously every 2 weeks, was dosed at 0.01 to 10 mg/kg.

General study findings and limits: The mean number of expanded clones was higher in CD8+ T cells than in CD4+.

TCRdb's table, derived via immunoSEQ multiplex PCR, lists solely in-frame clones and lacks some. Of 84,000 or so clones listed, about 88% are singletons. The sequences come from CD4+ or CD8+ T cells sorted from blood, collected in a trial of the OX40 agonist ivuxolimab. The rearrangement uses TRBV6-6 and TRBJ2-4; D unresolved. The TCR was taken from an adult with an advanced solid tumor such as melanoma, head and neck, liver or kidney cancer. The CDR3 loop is CASSLNIQYF. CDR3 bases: TGTGCCAGCAGCCTGAACATTCAGTACTTC.